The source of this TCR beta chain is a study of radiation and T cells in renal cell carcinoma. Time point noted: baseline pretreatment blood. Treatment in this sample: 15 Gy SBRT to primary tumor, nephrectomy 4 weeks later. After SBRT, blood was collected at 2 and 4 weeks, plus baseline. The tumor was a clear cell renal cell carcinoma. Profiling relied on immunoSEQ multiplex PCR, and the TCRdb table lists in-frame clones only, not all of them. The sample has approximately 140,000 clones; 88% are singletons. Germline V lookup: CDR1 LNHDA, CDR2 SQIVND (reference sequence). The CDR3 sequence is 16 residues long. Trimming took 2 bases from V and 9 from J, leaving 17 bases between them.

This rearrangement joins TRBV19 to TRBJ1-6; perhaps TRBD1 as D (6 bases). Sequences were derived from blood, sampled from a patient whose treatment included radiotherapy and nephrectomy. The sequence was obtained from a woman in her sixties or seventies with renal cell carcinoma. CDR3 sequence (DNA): TGTGCCAGTAGTATATTGGGCGGACAGAACTCTTCACCCCTCCACTTT. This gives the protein CASSILGGQNSSPLHF.